Presented here are 17 T cell receptor beta chains from one specimen sequenced in a study of T cell responses to AZD1222 COVID-19 vaccine. Sequencing was performed with immunoSEQ multiplex PCR; in TCRdb, only in-frame clones are kept and a portion is missing. The table includes 200,000 or so clones, 75% to 90% detected once. The specimen was peripheral blood, collected on day 0 of MenACWY control vaccination. All receptors come from an adult in good health.

Remarks on this clone: The identical CDR3 is also encoded by other nucleotide sequences in the sample. This chain links TRBV28 with TRBJ2-3; 7 nucleotides agree with TRBD2. This CDR3 region has 15 residues. CDR1 is MDHEN and CDR2 is SYDVKM in the germline V gene. The ends lost 4 bases at V and 3 bases at J; junction bases unmatched: 7. The CDR3 sequence: CASSSRTGGTDTQYF. The CDR3 DNA reads TGTGCCAGCAGTTCTCGAACCGGGGGGACAGATACGCAGTATTTT.

The CDR3 region is CASSRGLGQGASYEQYF. For the CDR3, the DNA is TGTGCCAGCAGCCGAGGATTGGGACAGGGGGCTTCCTACGAGCAGTACTTC. The chain joins TRBV13 to TRBJ2-7, with 12 bases lining up with TRBD1. The CDR3 sequence is 17 residues long. Trimming took 5 bases from V and 1 from J; bases not matched to a gene: 9. Germline V lookup: CDR1 PRHDT, CDR2 FYEKMQ (reference sequence).

This chain joins TRBV5-1 and TRBJ2-3; 14 bases map to TRBD2. CDR3 size: 18 residues. The V segment lost 3 bases and the J segment 0 bases; nucleotides outside the gene matches: 6. Germline loops: CDR1 SGHRS, CDR2 YFSETQ. CDR3 amino acids: CASSYRGLAGASTDTQYF. Written as DNA, the CDR3 is TGCGCCAGCAGCTACAGGGGACTAGCGGGGGCAAGCACAGATACGCAGTATTTT.

This rearrangement joins TRBV19 to TRBJ1-2, with D possibly matching TRBD1 (6 bases). CDR1 is LNHDA and CDR2 is SQIVND in the germline V gene (reference sequence). CDR3 length equals 14 residues. V was cut by 3 bases and J by 3 bases, with 11 bases left in between. The DNA of the CDR3 is TGTGCCAGTAGTATCTCGGCAGGGGACTATGGCTACACCTTC. It codes for CASSISAGDYGYTF.

V usage is TRBV6-4 and J usage is TRBJ2-3; weak D call: TRBD1 (7 bases). The CDR3 consists of 15 residues. Germline assignment: CDR1 MRHNA and CDR2 SNTAGT. Trimming took off 0 bases at V and 6 bases at J, with 13 bases between the two ends. The CDR3 nucleotides are TGTGCCAGCAGTGACTCGGAGGGGGCTGGGGATACGCAGTATTTT. This codes for CASSDSEGAGDTQYF.

The V and J genes are TRBV6-4 and TRBJ2-3; no clear D gene. From germline, CDR1 is MRHNA and CDR2 SNTAGT. The length of the CDR3 is 14 residues. The V end lost 2 bases, the J end lost 3 bases, and 9 bases lay between the germline ends. CDR3 protein: CASSDRGETDTQYF. In DNA, the CDR3 is TGTGCCAGCAGTGACCGTGGCGAGACAGATACGCAGTATTTT.

The chain uses TRBV6-2 or TRBV6-3 and TRBJ2-1; D not certain. The CDR3 extends over 14 amino acids. Germline V gene data show CDR1 as MNHEY and CDR2 as SVGEGT. V dropped 4 bases and J dropped 6 bases, with 13 bases sitting between them. The CDR3 protein is CASSSPQTGNEQFF. CDR3 DNA sequence: TGTGCCAGCAGTTCCCCACAGACGGGCAATGAGCAGTTCTTC.

This chain links TRBV6-1 with TRBJ1-1; D is unclear. Germline CDR1 and CDR2: MNHNS and SASEGT. V lost 0 bases and J lost 8, with 10 bases in between. This CDR3 is built from 13 residues. As DNA, the CDR3 is TGTGCCAGCAGTGAAGCCTCTCTATTAGAAGCTTTCTTT. This encodes CASSEASLLEAFF.

J is TRBJ2-7 and V is TRBV28; 10 bases are a match to TRBD2. In germline, CDR1 is MDHEN, CDR2 SYDVKM. The CDR3 runs to 15 residues. The V gene end was trimmed by 3 bases and the J gene end by 4 bases; junction bases not matched to a gene: 6. CDR3 sequence: CASSFRASGSYEQYF. The DNA of the CDR3 is TGTGCCAGCAGTTTCCGGGCTAGCGGGAGTTACGAGCAGTACTTC.

The V and J genes are TRBV7-2 and TRBJ2-3; D is possibly TRBD2 (5 bases). The V and J ends lost 4 bases and 2 bases respectively, with 13 bases between them. Germline-derived CDR1 and CDR2 are SGHTA and FQGNSA. CDR3 length: 15 residues. Written as DNA, the CDR3 is TGTGCCAGCAGCTCGAGCGGCTTTCTCACAGATACGCAGTATTTT. As protein: CASSSSGFLTDTQYF. Filled out from reference TRBV7-2 and TRBJ2-3, the complete variable domain reads GAGVSQSPSNKVTEKGKDVELRCDPISGHTALYWYRQSLGQGLEFLIYFQGNSAPDKSGLPSDRFSAERTGGSVSTLTIQRTQQEDSAVYLCASSSSGFLTDTQYFGPGTRLTVL.

The DNA of the CDR3 is TGTGCCAGCAGCCTCTCACAACAGAACACTGAAGCTTTCTTT. It encodes CASSLSQQNTEAFF. The V and J genes are TRBV3-1 (or the pseudogene TRBV3-2) and TRBJ1-1; D not certain. Germline values: CDR1 LGHDT, CDR2 YNNKEL (reference sequence). V was pared by 4 bases and J by 1 base, with 10 bases between. The CDR3 consists of 14 residues.

The J gene is TRBJ1-1, the V gene TRBV14; TRBD1 might be the D (6 bases). Deletions cut 1 base from V and 0 bases from J, with 15 bases between. Germline values: CDR1 SGHDN, CDR2 FVKESK. The CDR3 is made up of 17 amino acids. CDR3 protein: CASSQAYTGKVNTEAFF. CDR3 bases: TGTGCCAGCAGCCAAGCTTATACAGGGAAGGTGAACACTGAAGCTTTCTTT.

This clone has only one observation. CDR3 in DNA: TGTGCCAGCAGCTTAGGGCAATCGAAGTCAGATACGCAGTATTTT. Translating it yields CASSLGQSKSDTQYF. The chain has TRBV7-9 and TRBJ2-3; D call uncertain. Germline values: CDR1 SEHNR, CDR2 FQNEAQ (reference sequence). V was clipped by 1 base and J by 4 bases, with 12 bases between them. This CDR3 has 15 residues.

The V and J genes are TRBV9 and TRBJ2-7, with 10 bases fitting TRBD2. Losses at the gene ends were 4 bases for V and 0 bases for J; bases not matched to a gene: 4. This CDR3 is 15 amino acids long. Germline values: CDR1 SGDLS, CDR2 YYNGEE. The CDR3 DNA reads TGTGCCAGCAGCCCTAGCGGGAGTGGCTCCTACGAGCAGTACTTC. Translated: CASSPSGSGSYEQYF.

The chain uses TRBV9 and TRBJ1-2, with a tentative D call TRBD1 (5 bases). Trimming shortened V by 2 bases and J by 5 bases, and 16 bases separated the two germline ends. Germline V CDR1 and CDR2: SGDLS, YYNGEE. The CDR3 covers 15 residues. DNA for the CDR3: TGTGCCAGCAGCGTCGGGACGTTTGGCTATTATGGCTACACCTTC. Translating it yields CASSVGTFGYYGYTF.

The chain uses TRBV7-9 and TRBJ2-5, with D hard to call. CDR3 length equals 14 residues. Germline CDR1 is SEHNR and CDR2 is FQNEAQ (reference sequence). Trimming left V 6 bases short and J 2 bases short, with 13 bases between. In DNA, the CDR3 is TGTGCCAGCAGACCCCGGACGTCGCAAGAGACCCAGTACTTC. It specifies CASRPRTSQETQYF.

The V and J genes are TRBV6-1 and TRBJ2-3, with 11 bases lining up with TRBD2. This CDR3 is 17 amino acids long. Germline V CDR1 and CDR2: MNHNS, SASEGT. V was clipped by 0 bases and J by 2 bases; unmatched bases: 4. The CDR3 coding sequence is TGTGCCAGCAGTGAAGCGTGGACTAGCGGGTACACAGATACGCAGTATTTT. Its translation: CASSEAWTSGYTDTQYF.